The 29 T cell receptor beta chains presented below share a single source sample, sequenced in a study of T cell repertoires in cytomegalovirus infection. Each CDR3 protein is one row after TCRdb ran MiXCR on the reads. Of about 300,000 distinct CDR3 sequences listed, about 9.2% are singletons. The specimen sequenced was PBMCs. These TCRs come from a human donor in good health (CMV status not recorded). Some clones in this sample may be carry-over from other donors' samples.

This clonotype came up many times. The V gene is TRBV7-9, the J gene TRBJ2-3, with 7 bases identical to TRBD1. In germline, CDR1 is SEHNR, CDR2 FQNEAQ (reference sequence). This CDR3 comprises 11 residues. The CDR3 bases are TGTGCTACAGGGGCAACAGATACGCAGTATTTT. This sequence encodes CATGATDTQYF.

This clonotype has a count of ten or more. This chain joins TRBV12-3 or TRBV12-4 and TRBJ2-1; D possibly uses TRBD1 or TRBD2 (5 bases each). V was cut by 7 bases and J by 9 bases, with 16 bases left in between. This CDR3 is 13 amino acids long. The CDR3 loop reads CASNSRFGGEQFF. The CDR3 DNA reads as TGTGCCAGCAATTCCCGATTTGGGGGTGAGCAGTTCTTC.

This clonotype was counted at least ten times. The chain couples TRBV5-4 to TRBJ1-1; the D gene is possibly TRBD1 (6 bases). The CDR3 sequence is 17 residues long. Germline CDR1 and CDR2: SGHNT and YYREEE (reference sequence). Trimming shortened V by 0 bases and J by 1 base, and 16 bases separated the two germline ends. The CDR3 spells CASSLDRRQATNTEAFF. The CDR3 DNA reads TGTGCCAGCAGCTTGGATCGGCGACAGGCCACGAACACTGAAGCTTTCTTT.

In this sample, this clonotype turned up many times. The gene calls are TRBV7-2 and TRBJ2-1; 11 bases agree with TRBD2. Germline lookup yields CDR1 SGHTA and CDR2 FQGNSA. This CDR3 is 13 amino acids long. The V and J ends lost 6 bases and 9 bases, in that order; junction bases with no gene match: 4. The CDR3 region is CASSLGLAGEQFF. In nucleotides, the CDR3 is TGTGCCAGCAGTCTCGGACTAGCGGGTGAGCAGTTCTTC.

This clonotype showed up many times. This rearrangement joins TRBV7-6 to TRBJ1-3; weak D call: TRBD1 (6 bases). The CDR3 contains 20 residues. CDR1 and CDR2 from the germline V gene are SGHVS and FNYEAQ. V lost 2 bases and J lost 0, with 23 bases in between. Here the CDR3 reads CASSLFGPGAGASSGNTIYF. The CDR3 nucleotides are TGTGCCAGCAGCTTATTCGGCCCCGGGGCAGGGGCAAGCTCTGGAAACACCATATATTTT.

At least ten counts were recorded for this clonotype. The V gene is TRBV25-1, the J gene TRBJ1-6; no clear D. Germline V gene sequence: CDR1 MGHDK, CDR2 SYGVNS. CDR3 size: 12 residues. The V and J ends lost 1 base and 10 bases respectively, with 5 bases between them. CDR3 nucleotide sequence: TGTGCCAGCAGTGAATGGGAATCACCCCTCCACTTT. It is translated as CASSEWESPLHF. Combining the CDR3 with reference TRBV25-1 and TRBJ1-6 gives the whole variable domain EADIYQTPRYLVIGTGKKITLECSQTMGHDKMYWYQQDPGMELHLIHYSYGVNSTEKGDLSSESTVSRIRTEHFPLTLESARPSHTSQYLCASSEWESPLHFGNGTRLTVT.

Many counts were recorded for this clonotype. CDR3 loop: CASSYVAGVGNEQFF. The CDR3 coding sequence is TGTGCCAGCAGTTACGTAGCGGGGGTAGGAAATGAGCAGTTCTTC. This chain connects TRBV6-2 or TRBV6-3 to TRBJ2-1; 9 nucleotides agree with TRBD2. The CDR3 contains 15 residues. The J segment lost 7 bases and the V segment lost 2 bases, leaving 6 bases of the junction unmatched. Germline CDR1 reads MNHEY; CDR2 reads SVGEGT.

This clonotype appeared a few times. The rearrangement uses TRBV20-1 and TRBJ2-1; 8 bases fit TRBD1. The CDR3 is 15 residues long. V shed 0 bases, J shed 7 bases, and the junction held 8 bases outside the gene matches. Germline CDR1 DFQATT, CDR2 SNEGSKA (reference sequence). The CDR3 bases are TGCAGTGCTAGAGATGGGTGGACAGGGCGGAATGAGCAGTTCTTC. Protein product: CSARDGWTGRNEQFF.

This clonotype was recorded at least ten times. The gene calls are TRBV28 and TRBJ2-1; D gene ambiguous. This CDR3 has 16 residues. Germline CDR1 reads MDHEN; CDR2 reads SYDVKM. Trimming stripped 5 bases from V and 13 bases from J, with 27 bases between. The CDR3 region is CASSLSPAGTIAVQFF. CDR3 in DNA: TGTGCCAGCAGTCTTTCCCCAGCAGGAACAATCGCGGTCCAGTTCTTC.

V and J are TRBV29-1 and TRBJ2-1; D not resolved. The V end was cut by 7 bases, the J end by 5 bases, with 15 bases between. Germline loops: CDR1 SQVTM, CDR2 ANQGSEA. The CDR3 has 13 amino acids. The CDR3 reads CSARRATNNEQFF. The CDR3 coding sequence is TGCAGCGCCCGCCGGGCTACGAACAATGAGCAGTTCTTC.

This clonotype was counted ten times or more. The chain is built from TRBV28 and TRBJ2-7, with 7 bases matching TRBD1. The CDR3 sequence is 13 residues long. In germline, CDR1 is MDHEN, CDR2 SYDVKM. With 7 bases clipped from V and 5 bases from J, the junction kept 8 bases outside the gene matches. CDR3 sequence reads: CASNRGGSDEQYV. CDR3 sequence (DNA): TGTGCCAGCAACCGAGGGGGCTCGGACGAGCAGTACGTC.

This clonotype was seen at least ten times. CDR3 sequence (DNA): TGTGCCAGCTCTGGGGGTTTTGGACAGCCCCAGCATTTT. This encodes CASSGGFGQPQHF. The J gene is TRBJ1-5, the V gene TRBV12-3 or TRBV12-4; a weak D match, TRBD1 (5 bases). This CDR3 comprises 13 residues. Trimming pared 8 bases from V and 7 bases from J, leaving 15 bases between.

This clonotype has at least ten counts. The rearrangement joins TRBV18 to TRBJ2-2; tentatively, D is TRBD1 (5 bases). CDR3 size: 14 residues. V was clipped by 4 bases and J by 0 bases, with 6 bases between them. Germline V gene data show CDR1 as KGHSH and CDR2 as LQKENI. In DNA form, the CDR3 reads TGTGCCAGCTCACAGGACACGAACACCGGGGAGCTGTTTTTT. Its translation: CASSQDTNTGELFF.

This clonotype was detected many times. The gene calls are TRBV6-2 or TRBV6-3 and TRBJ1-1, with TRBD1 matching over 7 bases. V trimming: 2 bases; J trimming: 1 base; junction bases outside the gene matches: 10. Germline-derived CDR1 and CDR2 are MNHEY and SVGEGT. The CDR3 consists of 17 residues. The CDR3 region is CASSYNWYRGPNTEAFF. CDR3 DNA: TGTGCCAGCAGTTACAATTGGTACAGGGGACCGAACACTGAAGCTTTCTTT.

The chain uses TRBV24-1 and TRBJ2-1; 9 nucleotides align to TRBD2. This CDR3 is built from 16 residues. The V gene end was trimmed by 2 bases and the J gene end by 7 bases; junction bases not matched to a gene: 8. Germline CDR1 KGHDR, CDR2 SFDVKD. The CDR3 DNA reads TGTGCCACCAGTGATTCCGGGACTAGCCCCGTTAATGAGCAGTTCTTC. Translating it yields CATSDSGTSPVNEQFF.

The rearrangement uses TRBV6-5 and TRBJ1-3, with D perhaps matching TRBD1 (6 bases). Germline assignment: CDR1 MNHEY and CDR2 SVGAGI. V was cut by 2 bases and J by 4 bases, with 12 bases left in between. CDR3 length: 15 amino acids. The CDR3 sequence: CASSYTQGYGNTIYF. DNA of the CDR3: TGTGCCAGCAGTTACACACAGGGATACGGAAACACCATATATTTT.

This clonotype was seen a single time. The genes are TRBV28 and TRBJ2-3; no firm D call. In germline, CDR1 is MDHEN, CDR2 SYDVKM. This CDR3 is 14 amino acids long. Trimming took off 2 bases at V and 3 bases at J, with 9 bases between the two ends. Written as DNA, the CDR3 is TGTGCCAGCAGTTTAAGTCTAGATACAGATACGCAGTATTTT. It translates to CASSLSLDTDTQYF.

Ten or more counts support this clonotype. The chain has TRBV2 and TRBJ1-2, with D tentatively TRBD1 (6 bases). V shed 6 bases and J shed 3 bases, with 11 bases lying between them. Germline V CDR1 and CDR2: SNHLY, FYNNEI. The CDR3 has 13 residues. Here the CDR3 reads CASRLTGDYGYTF. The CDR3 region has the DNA TGTGCCAGCAGACTGACAGGTGACTATGGCTACACCTTC.

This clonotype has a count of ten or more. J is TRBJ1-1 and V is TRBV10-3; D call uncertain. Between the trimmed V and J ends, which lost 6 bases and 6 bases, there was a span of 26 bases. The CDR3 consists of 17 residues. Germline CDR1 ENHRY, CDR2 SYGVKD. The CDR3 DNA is TGTGCCATCAGGGATTCGAGGAAGGCTGAAGAGAGTGCTGAAGCTTTCTTT. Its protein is CAIRDSRKAEESAEAFF.

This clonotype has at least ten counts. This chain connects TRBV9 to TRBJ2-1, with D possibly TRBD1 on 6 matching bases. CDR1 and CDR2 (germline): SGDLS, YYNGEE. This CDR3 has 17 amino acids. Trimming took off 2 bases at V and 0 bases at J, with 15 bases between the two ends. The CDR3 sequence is CASSVNPGHSSYNEQFF. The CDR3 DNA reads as TGTGCCAGCAGCGTCAATCCGGGACACAGCTCCTACAATGAGCAGTTCTTC.

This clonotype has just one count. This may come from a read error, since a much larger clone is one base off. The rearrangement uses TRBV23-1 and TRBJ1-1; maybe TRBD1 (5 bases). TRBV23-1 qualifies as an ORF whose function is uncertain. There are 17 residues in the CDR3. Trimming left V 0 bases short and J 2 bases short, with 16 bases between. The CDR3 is CASSQSWGRMENTEAFF. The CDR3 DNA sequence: TGCGCCAGCAGTCAATCTTGGGGACGCATGGAAAACACTGAAGCTTTCTTT.

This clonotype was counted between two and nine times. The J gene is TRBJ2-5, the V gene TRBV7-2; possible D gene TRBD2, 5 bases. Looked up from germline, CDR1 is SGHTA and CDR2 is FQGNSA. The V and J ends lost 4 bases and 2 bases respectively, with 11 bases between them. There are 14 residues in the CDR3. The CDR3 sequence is CASSSPRGQETQYF. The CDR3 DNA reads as TGTGCCAGCAGCTCCCCCCGCGGGCAAGAGACCCAGTACTTC.

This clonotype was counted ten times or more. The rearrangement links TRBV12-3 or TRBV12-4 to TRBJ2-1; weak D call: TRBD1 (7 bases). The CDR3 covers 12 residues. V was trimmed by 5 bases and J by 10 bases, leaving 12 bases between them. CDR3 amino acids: CASSPGGWEQFF. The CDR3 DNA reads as TGTGCCAGCAGTCCAGGGGGGTGGGAGCAGTTCTTC.

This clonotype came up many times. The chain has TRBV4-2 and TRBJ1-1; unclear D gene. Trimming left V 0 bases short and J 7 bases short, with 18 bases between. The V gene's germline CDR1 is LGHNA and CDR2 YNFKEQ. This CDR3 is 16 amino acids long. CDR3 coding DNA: TGTGCCAGCAGCCAAGAAACGGGCCGCAGAGAAGGTGAAGCTTTCTTT. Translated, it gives CASSQETGRREGEAFF.

The CDR3 reads CASSKDSGPYEQYF. The CDR3 region has the DNA TGTGCCAGCAGTAAGGATAGCGGTCCCTACGAGCAGTACTTC. V gene TRBV6-8 combines with J gene TRBJ2-7; D possibly corresponds to TRBD2 (6 bases). CDR3 length equals 14 residues. The germline CDR1 and CDR2 sequences are MNHGY and SAAAGT. Trimming removed 5 bases at V and 2 bases at J, with 13 bases between.

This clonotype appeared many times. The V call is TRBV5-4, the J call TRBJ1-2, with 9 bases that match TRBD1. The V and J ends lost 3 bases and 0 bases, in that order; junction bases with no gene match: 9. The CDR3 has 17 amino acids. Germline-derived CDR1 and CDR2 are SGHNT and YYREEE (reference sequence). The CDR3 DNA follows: TGTGCCAGCAGCTCGGGACAGGGAGGTCTCTCTAACTATGGCTACACCTTC. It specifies CASSSGQGGLSNYGYTF.

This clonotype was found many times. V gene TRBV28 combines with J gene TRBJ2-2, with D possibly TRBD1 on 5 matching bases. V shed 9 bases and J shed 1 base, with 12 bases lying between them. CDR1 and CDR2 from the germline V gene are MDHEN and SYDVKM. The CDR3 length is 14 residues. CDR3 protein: CASGSGKNTGELFF. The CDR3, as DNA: TGTGCCAGTGGATCAGGGAAGAACACCGGGGAGCTGTTTTTT.

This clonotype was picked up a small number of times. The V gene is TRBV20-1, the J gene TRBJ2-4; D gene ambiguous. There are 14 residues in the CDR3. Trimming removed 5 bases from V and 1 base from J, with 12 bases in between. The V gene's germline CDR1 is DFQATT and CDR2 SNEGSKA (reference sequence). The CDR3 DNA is TGCAGTGCTCCTGGGTGGGATGCCAAAAACATTCAGTACTTC. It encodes CSAPGWDAKNIQYF.

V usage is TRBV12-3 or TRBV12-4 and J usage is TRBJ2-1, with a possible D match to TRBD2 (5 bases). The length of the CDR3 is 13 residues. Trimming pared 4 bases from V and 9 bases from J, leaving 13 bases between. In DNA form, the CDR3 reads TGTGCCAGCAGTTGGGTAGCGCTTTCTGAGCAGTTCTTC. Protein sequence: CASSWVALSEQFF.